This T cell receptor (beta chain) was found in a study of cytomegalovirus exposure and HLA in healthy donors. Germline V gene data show CDR1 as ENHRY and CDR2 as SYGVKD. The CDR3 loop spans 14 amino acids. The germline V and J ends were trimmed by 6 bases and 2 bases, with 11 bases remaining between them. With regard to this clone: Antigen: not known.

Primers included in the PCR were 60 Vbeta and 13 Jbeta primers. Measured with immunoSEQ multiplex PCR; TCRdb has only the in-frame clones, and not every one. The sample consists of about 110,000 clones, more than 65% of them appearing once. The study's findings and limits: The classifier was said to identify cytomegalovirus status with high specificity and sensitivity.

The receptor's source is a man aged 25-40 years in good health and CMV-seronegative. The chain combines TRBV10-3 with TRBJ1-3, with D perhaps matching TRBD1 (5 bases). Sequenced material: PBMCs. The DNA for the CDR3 is TGTGCCATCAGGGATGGGACTGCTGGAAACACCATATATTTT. The encoded protein is CAIRDGTAGNTIYF.